This TCR beta chain was sequenced in a study of T cells in Graves' hyperthyroidism and ophthalmopathy. Study as a whole: Staff took peripheral blood when the initial diagnosis was made, before any treatment began.

Template material for amplifying TCR beta CDR3 regions consisted of RNA transcripts. During a first-round RT-PCR of the TCR CDR3, the HTBI primer set was used. TCRdb ran MiXCR on the multiplex PCR reads and lists one entry per CDR3 protein. This table has more than 300,000 distinct CDR3 sequences, roughly 20% appearing once. Study conclusions and caveats: The model forecast ophthalmopathy, anticipating it by a median about six months before onset.

A note on this clonotype: Its specificity is unknown.

The V gene lost 3 bases and the J gene lost 6 bases, with 11 bases spanning the gap. CDR3 size: 13 residues. The V gene's germline CDR1 is DFQATT and CDR2 SNEGSKA (reference sequence). Diagnosing involved the use of clinical symptoms, serum thyroxine and TRAb, thyroid ultrasound and orbital computed tomography. Extraction of PBMCs used 8 to 10 ml of fresh peripheral blood. V and J are TRBV20-1 and TRBJ1-4; D remains ambiguous. The sequence was obtained from a man between 18 and 35 years old with Graves' ophthalmopathy. The material sequenced was blood. CDR3 protein: CSASLEVDEKLFF. CDR3 DNA sequence: TGCAGTGCTAGCCTGGAAGTTGATGAAAAACTGTTTTTT.